One sample yielded the 25 T cell receptor beta chains listed below, sequenced in a study of T cells in localized non-small cell lung cancer. The assay was immunoSEQ multiplex PCR, and TCRdb's table has in-frame clones only and misses some. The repertoire holds around 50,000 clones, with 70% to 90% as singletons. The specimen comprised PBMCs, sampled before any cancer treatment. Every receptor here comes from a female donor with stage II lung adenocarcinoma.

The gene calls are TRBV15 and TRBJ1-4; no clear D. Trimming pared 5 bases from V and 8 bases from J, leaving 12 bases between. This CDR3 comprises 13 residues. CDR1 and CDR2 from the germline V gene are LNHNV and YYDKDF (reference sequence). CDR3 sequence (DNA): TGTGCCACCAGCCGGCAGGACGGAGAAAAACTGTTTTTT. Translation: CATSRQDGEKLFF.

The chain carries TRBV21-1 and TRBJ1-5. TRBV21-1 is recorded as a pseudogene. This CDR3 contains 14 residues. In DNA, the CDR3 is TGTGCCAGCAGCAAACCTCGGGTCAATCAGCCCCAGCATTTT. Translated: CASSKPRVNQPQHF.

This clone was found once. The chain has TRBV5-6 and TRBJ1-2; D unresolved. Germline V lookup: CDR1 SGHDT, CDR2 YYEEEE. V was pared by 3 bases and J by 3 bases, with 21 bases between. The CDR3 loop spans 17 amino acids. CDR3 nucleotides: TGTGCCAGCAGCTCCCCCCCAAGCCGAACAGACTACTATGGCTACACCTTC. Amino acid sequence: CASSSPPSRTDYYGYTF. Combining the CDR3 with reference TRBV5-6 and TRBJ1-2 gives the whole variable domain DAGVTQSPTHLIKTRGQQVTLRCSPKSGHDTVSWYQQALGQGPQFIFQYYEEEERQRGNFPDRFSGHQFPNYSSELNVNALLLGDSALYLCASSSPPSRTDYYGYTFGSGTRLTVV.

The chain is built from TRBV5-6 and TRBJ1-2; a weak D match, TRBD1 (5 bases). Trimming pared 5 bases from V and 6 bases from J, leaving 14 bases between. CDR3 length: 13 residues. Germline V gene lookup returns CDR1 SGHDT and CDR2 YYEEEE. Here the CDR3 DNA reads TGTGCCAGCAGTTACGGGACTGTGGATGGCTACACCTTC. Translated: CASSYGTVDGYTF.

The chain carries TRBV5-4 and TRBJ1-6; TRBD1 is a possible D gene (5 bases). The CDR3 extends over 14 amino acids. Germline-derived CDR1 and CDR2 are SGHNT and YYREEE (reference sequence). Trimming shortened V by 2 bases and J by 13 bases, and 16 bases separated the two germline ends. The CDR3 coding sequence is TGTGCCAGCAGCTTACCCGGGCAGGGTGGTCCCCTCCACTTT. This encodes CASSLPGQGGPLHF. Using reference TRBV5-4 and TRBJ1-6 for the parts outside the CDR3, the full variable domain is ETGVTQSPTHLIKTRGQQVTLRCSSQSGHNTVSWYQQALGQGPQFIFQYYREEENGRGNFPPRFSGLQFPNYSSELNVNALELDDSALYLCASSLPGQGGPLHFGNGTRLTVT.

The chain has TRBV28 and TRBJ2-2, with TRBD1 as a possible D gene (5 bases). V shed 7 bases and J shed 2 bases, with 11 bases lying between them. The CDR3 runs 14 residues. The germline CDR1 and CDR2 sequences are MDHEN and SYDVKM. Written as DNA, the CDR3 is TGTGCCAGCACCAGGGATGGAAACACCGGGGAGCTGTTTTTT. Translated, it gives CASTRDGNTGELFF.

This chain uses TRBV18 with TRBJ2-5; D perhaps matches TRBD2 (7 bases). The CDR3 length is 14 residues. Germline assignment: CDR1 KGHSH and CDR2 LQKENI. V lost 4 bases, J lost 5 bases, and 14 bases lay in between. CDR3 in DNA: TGTGCCAGCTCACTTTCCAGGGGAGGGGAGACCCAGTACTTC. Translating gives CASSLSRGGETQYF.

The J gene is TRBJ2-5, the V gene TRBV5-1; 8 nucleotides match TRBD1. Germline-derived CDR1 and CDR2 are SGHRS and YFSETQ. The CDR3 loop spans 14 amino acids. Trimming cost V 4 bases and J 3 bases; bases outside gene matches: 5. For the CDR3, the DNA is TGCGCCAGCAGCCCCGGGGACAGGAAAGAGACCCAGTACTTC. Its translation is CASSPGDRKETQYF.

The chain uses TRBV5-4 and TRBJ2-5; 11 nucleotides line up with TRBD2. The CDR3 is 14 amino acids. J lost 5 bases, V lost 4 bases, and 4 bases had no gene match. Germline V gene data show CDR1 as SGHNT and CDR2 as YYREEE (reference sequence). This chain's CDR3 is CASSPRTSGETQYF. DNA for the CDR3: TGTGCCAGCAGCCCGAGGACTAGCGGGGAGACCCAGTACTTC.

The rearrangement uses TRBV6-5 and TRBJ1-1; 9 bases are shared with TRBD1. Per germline, CDR1 MNHEY and CDR2 SVGAGI. CDR3 length: 13 residues. After removal of 6 bases from V and 5 bases from J, the junction contained 4 bases not matched to a gene. The CDR3 spells CASRGTGRTEAFF. The CDR3 DNA follows: TGTGCCAGCAGAGGGACAGGGAGGACTGAAGCTTTCTTT.

V is TRBV2 and J is TRBJ2-1, with D tentatively TRBD1 or TRBD2 (6 bases each). Germline V lookup: CDR1 SNHLY, CDR2 FYNNEI. The CDR3 spans 14 residues. Trimming shortened V by 3 bases and J by 9 bases, and 15 bases separated the two germline ends. The CDR3 here is CASSDGGGPIEQFF. The CDR3 nucleotides are TGTGCCAGCAGTGATGGAGGGGGACCGATTGAGCAGTTCTTC.

This clone appeared once. The chain couples TRBV7-2 to TRBJ2-1, with 11 bases fitting TRBD2. Germline V gene lookup returns CDR1 SGHTA and CDR2 FQGNSA. Trimming cost V 5 bases and J 7 bases; bases outside gene matches: 7. The CDR3 is 15 amino acids. As DNA, the CDR3 is TGTGCCAGCAGCCTCACTAGCGGGGGTAGGAATGAGCAGTTCTTC. Translation gives CASSLTSGGRNEQFF. Supplemented by reference TRBV7-2 and TRBJ2-1, the full variable domain reads GAGVSQSPSNKVTEKGKDVELRCDPISGHTALYWYRQSLGQGLEFLIYFQGNSAPDKSGLPSDRFSAERTGGSVSTLTIQRTQQEDSAVYLCASSLTSGGRNEQFFGPGTRLTVL.

The chain recombines TRBV19 with TRBJ2-5; 8 bases are shared with TRBD2. V trimming: 3 bases; J trimming: 4 bases; junction bases outside the gene matches: 4. Per germline, CDR1 LNHDA and CDR2 SQIVND (reference sequence). There are 14 residues in the CDR3. DNA of the CDR3: TGTGCCAGTAGTATCTCGGGGGGGCCAGAGACCCAGTACTTC. This gives the protein CASSISGGPETQYF.

This clone was recorded once. V is TRBV7-9 and J is TRBJ1-5, with 8 bases identical to TRBD1. The CDR3 extends over 16 amino acids. CDR1 and CDR2 from the germline V gene are SEHNR and FQNEAQ (reference sequence). Trimming removed 1 base from V and 7 bases from J; junction bases left unmatched: 9. CDR3 region: CASSLGGQGRFQPQHF. DNA for the CDR3: TGTGCCAGCAGCTTAGGAGGACAGGGCCGATTCCAGCCCCAGCATTTT.

The genes are TRBV19 and TRBJ2-3; D might be TRBD1 (6 bases). V lost 3 bases and J lost 4, with 14 bases in between. The CDR3 runs 15 residues. Germline CDR1 is LNHDA and CDR2 is SQIVND (reference sequence). In DNA form, the CDR3 reads TGTGCCAGTAGTATTGGCCAGGGGACCCCAGATACGCAGTATTTT. It encodes CASSIGQGTPDTQYF.

This rearrangement joins TRBV27 to TRBJ1-4; TRBD1 is a possible D gene (6 bases). V was pared by 5 bases and J by 8 bases, with 12 bases between. CDR3 length: 13 residues. CDR1 and CDR2 from the germline V gene are MNHEY and SMNVEV (reference sequence). Here the CDR3 reads CASSHREDEKLFF. Here the CDR3 DNA reads TGTGCCAGCAGTCACAGGGAGGACGAAAAACTGTTTTTT.

This chain links TRBV29-1 with TRBJ2-3; 16 bases agree with TRBD2. The J segment lost 5 bases and the V segment lost 4 bases, leaving 6 bases of the junction unmatched. The germline V gene encodes CDR1 SQVTM and CDR2 ANQGSEA. CDR3 length: 16 residues. The CDR3 is CSVVGLAGGRGDTQYF. CDR3 DNA: TGCAGCGTTGTGGGACTAGCGGGGGGGCGTGGAGATACGCAGTATTTT.

The chain joins TRBV12-5 to TRBJ1-2; D call uncertain. In germline, CDR1 is LGHNT, CDR2 FRNRAP. The CDR3 is 15 amino acids. V lost 3 bases and J lost 2, with 13 bases in between. The CDR3: CASGLEGGGNYGYTF. CDR3 in DNA: TGTGCTAGTGGTTTAGAAGGAGGAGGGAACTATGGCTACACCTTC. The variable domain in full, completed from reference TRBV12-5 and TRBJ1-2, reads DARVTQTPRHKVTEMGQEVTMRCQPILGHNTVFWYRQTMMQGLELLAYFRNRAPLDDSGMPKDRFSAEMPDATLATLKIQPSEPRDSAVYFCASGLEGGGNYGYTFGSGTRLTVV.

V gene TRBV6-5 combines with J gene TRBJ2-7; 9 bases map to TRBD1. The ends lost 1 base at V and 2 bases at J; junction bases unmatched: 6. The CDR3 is made up of 16 amino acids. Germline-derived CDR1 and CDR2 are MNHEY and SVGAGI. CDR3 DNA: TGTGCCAGCAGTTACTTTTCGAGGACAGGGGCCTACGAGCAGTACTTC. Protein product: CASSYFSRTGAYEQYF.

This chain uses TRBV27 with TRBJ2-2; D uncertain. The ends were cut back, 2 bases at V and 5 bases at J, with 3 bases in the middle. CDR1 and CDR2 from the germline V gene are MNHEY and SMNVEV (reference sequence). CDR3 length: 12 amino acids. The CDR3 loop is CASSLATGELFF. The CDR3 bases are TGTGCCAGCAGTTTAGCAACCGGGGAGCTGTTTTTT.

The chain is built from TRBV15 and TRBJ1-2; TRBD1 matches at 7 bases. Germline lookup yields CDR1 LNHNV and CDR2 YYDKDF (reference sequence). J gave up 1 base and V 1 base, and 9 bases lay outside the gene matches. CDR3 length: 17 amino acids. The CDR3 sequence: CATSRGEGGGFNYGYTF. The CDR3 DNA sequence: TGTGCCACCAGCAGAGGGGAGGGAGGGGGCTTTAACTATGGCTACACCTTC.

The chain recombines TRBV5-6 with TRBJ1-2; tentatively, D is TRBD1 (5 bases). In germline, CDR1 is SGHDT, CDR2 YYEEEE. This CDR3 spans 13 amino acids. The germline V and J ends were trimmed by 4 bases and 4 bases, with 11 bases remaining between them. The CDR3: CASSKQVGYGYTF. The CDR3 coding sequence is TGTGCCAGCAGCAAACAGGTGGGCTATGGCTACACCTTC. The variable domain in full, completed from reference TRBV5-6 and TRBJ1-2, reads DAGVTQSPTHLIKTRGQQVTLRCSPKSGHDTVSWYQQALGQGPQFIFQYYEEEERQRGNFPDRFSGHQFPNYSSELNVNALLLGDSALYLCASSKQVGYGYTFGSGTRLTVV.

CDR3 DNA: TGTGCCAGCAGCTTAATCCCCCAATCCGATGAGCAGTTCTTC. Its translation: CASSLIPQSDEQFF. V usage is TRBV11-2 and J usage is TRBJ2-1; D not resolved. CDR1 SGHAT and CDR2 FQNNGV come from the germline V gene. V was pared by 2 bases and J by 8 bases, with 13 bases between. The CDR3 has 14 amino acids.

The V gene is TRBV18, the J gene TRBJ1-5; D is ambiguous. This CDR3 has 14 residues. Germline V lookup: CDR1 KGHSH, CDR2 LQKENI. V lost 3 bases and J 9 bases, leaving 15 bases between the germline ends. The CDR3 loop is CASSPSAEARPQHF. The CDR3 bases are TGTGCCAGCTCACCTTCCGCTGAGGCTCGGCCCCAGCATTTT.

The chain uses TRBV21-1 and TRBJ1-1; the table gives TRBD1 as D, unverified against the DNA. TRBV21-1 is termed a pseudogene. This CDR3 is 17 amino acids long. The CDR3 sequence: CASSKIWVGPPKTEAFF. For the CDR3, the DNA is TGTGCCAGCAGCAAAATTTGGGTGGGCCCCCCCAAAACTGAAGCTTTCTTT.